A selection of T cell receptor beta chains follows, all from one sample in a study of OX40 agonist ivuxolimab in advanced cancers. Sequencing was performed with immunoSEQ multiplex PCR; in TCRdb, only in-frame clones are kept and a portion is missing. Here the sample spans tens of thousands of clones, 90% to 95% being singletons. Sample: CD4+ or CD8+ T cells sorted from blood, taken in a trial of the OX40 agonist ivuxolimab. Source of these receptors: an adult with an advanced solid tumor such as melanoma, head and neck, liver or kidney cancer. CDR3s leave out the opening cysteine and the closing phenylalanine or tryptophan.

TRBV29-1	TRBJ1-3	SVEDVGQIY
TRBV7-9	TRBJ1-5	ASSLAGQGVQPQH
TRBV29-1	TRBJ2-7	SVEGWTGDPRASTYEQY
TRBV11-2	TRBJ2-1	ASSLDYSDEQF
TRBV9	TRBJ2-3	ASSVGRTDTQY
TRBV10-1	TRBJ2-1	ASSGGMFGNEQF
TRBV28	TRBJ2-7	ASSLYRGPYEQY
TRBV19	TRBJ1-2	ASSTTLRLDYGYT
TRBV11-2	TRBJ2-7	ASSADQYEQY
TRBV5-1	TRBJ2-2	ASSLDGINTGELF
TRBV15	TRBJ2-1	ATTSNPLVRNEQF
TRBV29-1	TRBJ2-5	SVEGTAQETQY
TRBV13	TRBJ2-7	ASSQGQGAYEQY
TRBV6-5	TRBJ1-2	ASKLGENYGYT
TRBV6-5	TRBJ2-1	ASSYFSGPDEQF
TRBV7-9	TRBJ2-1	ASSLRGPTNNNEQF
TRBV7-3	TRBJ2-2	ASSLTTGGTGELF
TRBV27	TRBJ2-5	ASSLLGQTDRETQY
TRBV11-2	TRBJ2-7	ASSLALDGSEQY
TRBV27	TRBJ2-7	ASSLRGRSSYEQY
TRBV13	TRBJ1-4	ASSSKEKLF
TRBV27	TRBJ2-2	ASSFPGLFTGELF
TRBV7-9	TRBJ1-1	ASSFPRGLNTEAF
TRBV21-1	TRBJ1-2	ASSKAEQGNYGYT
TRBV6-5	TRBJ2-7	ASSPGSTYEQY
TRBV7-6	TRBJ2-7	ASSLAASGSEQY